Listed here is a single T cell receptor (beta chain). The antigen this receptor binds is unknown. Nothing much larger sits one base from this clone, and base qualities are not available. On a MiSeq, deep resolution sequencing aimed for a depth between 1 in 1 million and 1 in 200,000 T cells, with each clonotype covered approximately 9.8x on average. The immunoSEQ hsTCRB Kit was used to generate the TCR beta libraries. The authors processed their data as follows. The data were analyzed with ImmunoSEQ Analyzer and ImmunoSEQ Data Assistant, and V, D and J gene assignments followed IMGT definitions. Clonality, which ranges from 0 to 1, was calculated as one minus the normalized Shannon entropy of productive rearrangement frequencies. Only overrepresented clonotypes making up at least 0.05% of each patient's repertoire were included in the public clonotype analysis. Fewer than 15 age-matched healthy donor repertoires from immuneACCESS served as clonality controls. TCRdb retrieved this table from immuneACCESS and kept in-frame rearrangements only. Not all clones are present; in checked studies, unresolved V genes account for under half, and no reason is known for the remainder. The V and J calls and clone size are taken from that table; D and trimming were inferred from the DNA. The sample table lists some 200,000 clones, roughly 79% of them with a count of one. The biggest ten clones account for over 9.5% of the sample.

The time point label of this sample denotes: more than 10 months on ibrutinib. For TCR beta library preparation, approximately 2.2 micrograms of genomic DNA were isolated from cryopreserved PBMCs. Longitudinal blood samples from CLL patients on ibrutinib monotherapy were analyzed using high-throughput TCR beta sequencing. The patients took part in an open-label, single-center phase 2 trial of ibrutinib monotherapy. The source of the sample is a study of cytotoxic CD8 clonotypes in ibrutinib-treated CLL (dated by TCRdb to the early 2020s). Regarding the research as a whole: The cohort was composed of about a dozen relapsed/refractory and approximately 16 treatment-naive patients; IGHV unmutated status was identified in some 17 patients. Every sample from remission and from progressive disease was obtained while the patients were still on ibrutinib. Cryopreserved peripheral blood mononuclear cells were collected at three points: before therapy, at response, and at either sustained remission or disease progression. The response samples were drawn at a median of approximately twelve months into treatment, with a range of roughly 6 to 40 months. Of the 86 people in the trial, 26 had longitudinal samples available. On average, each sample yielded around 250,000 productive templates and about 94,000 productive rearrangements. Partial responses were observed in about 25 patients and complete responses in 2; after a median follow-up of 68 months, remission was maintained in about 15 patients and progression was observed in some twelve.

What the research found in general, with its limitations: Sampling times were not matched between sustained-remission and progressing patients, and lymph node repertoires were not studied. Clonality increased at ibrutinib response, stayed stable in sustained remission, and fell back toward baseline at progression. Baseline clonality was found to be higher than that of age-matched healthy donors and was strongly correlated with circulating CD8+ T-cell counts. Public clonotypes were rare and either shrank or stayed stable during treatment, and the rise in clonality at ibrutinib response reflected expansion of private clonotypes.

The CDR3 measures 14 amino acids from cysteine to phenylalanine. The sequence is cut down to CDR3 DNA, 42 bases in frame from base 1. CDR1 SNHLY and CDR2 FYNNEI were looked up in the germline V gene. V loses 7 bases of germline sequence and J loses 11 bases, and the interval between the two ends is 23 bases. The rearrangement joined TRBV2 to TRBJ1-1; the D gene is perhaps TRBD1, on 6 matching bases. This TCR was sampled from a human donor with chronic lymphocytic leukemia. The sequenced sample was PBMCs, obtained after 12 months of ibrutinib treatment. CDR3 protein: CASNGGSSPMSAFF. The base sequence is TGTGCCAGCAATGGGGGCAGCTCCCCCATGTCGGCTTTCTTT.